This entry lists 23 T cell receptor beta chains sequenced from one sample in a study of neoadjuvant anti-PD-1 for oral cavity cancer. Data came from immunoSEQ multiplex PCR; TCRdb stores just in-frame clones and leaves some out. This sample carries 11,000 to 15,000 clones, less than 75% of them seen once, and the ten largest clones take roughly 2%. The source material was PBMCs, sampled before nivolumab (anti-PD-1) treatment. These receptors all stem from a person aged 35-80 years with oral cavity squamous cell carcinoma.

V is TRBV9 and J is TRBJ2-5; 8 positions agree with TRBD2. CDR1 is SGDLS, CDR2 YYNGEE, per germline. This CDR3 spans 15 amino acids. After removal of 2 bases from V and 1 base from J, the junction contained 4 bases not matched to a gene. The CDR3 loop is CASSVNRGGQETQYF. The CDR3, as DNA: TGTGCCAGCAGCGTTAACCGGGGGGGCCAAGAGACCCAGTACTTC.

The CDR3 bases are TGTGCCAGCAGTCCGCAAGGACTAGTCTCGGGGACCCAGTACTTC. Translation: CASSPQGLVSGTQYF. The V call is TRBV28, the J call TRBJ2-5, with 7 bases matching TRBD2. Germline-derived CDR1 and CDR2 are MDHEN and SYDVKM. The CDR3 has 15 amino acids. Losses at the gene ends were 5 bases for V and 7 bases for J; bases not matched to a gene: 13.

In its sample, this clone was seen once. The chain's CDR3 is CASSPGLVGRTQYF. Written as DNA, the CDR3 is TGTGCCAGCAGCCCGGGACTGGTCGGGAGGACCCAGTACTTC. J is TRBJ2-5 and V is TRBV14; D is possibly TRBD2 (6 bases). The V gene's germline CDR1 is SGHDN and CDR2 FVKESK. Trimming cost V 4 bases and J 7 bases, with 16 bases left between them. The CDR3 runs to 14 residues.

The chain couples TRBV18 to TRBJ2-5; 9 bases fit TRBD1. V shed 3 bases, J shed 6 bases, and the junction held 2 bases outside the gene matches. In germline, CDR1 is KGHSH, CDR2 LQKENI. This CDR3 spans 13 amino acids. CDR3 region: CASSPGTGKTQYF. The CDR3 nucleotides are TGTGCCAGCTCACCTGGGACAGGGAAGACCCAGTACTTC.

J is TRBJ1-2 and V is TRBV6-1; TRBD1 might be the D (6 bases). The CDR3 extends over 14 amino acids. The germline V gene encodes CDR1 MNHNS and CDR2 SASEGT. V lost 6 bases to trimming and J lost 0 bases, with 11 bases between them. The CDR3 sequence: CASSGTLANYGYTF. As DNA, the CDR3 is TGTGCCAGCAGCGGGACACTAGCTAACTATGGCTACACCTTC.

The chain joins TRBV9 to TRBJ2-7, with 10 bases lining up with TRBD2. The CDR3 runs 15 residues. Germline V gene sequence: CDR1 SGDLS, CDR2 YYNGEE. Trimming took 0 bases from V and 6 from J; bases not matched to a gene: 6. The DNA of the CDR3 is TGTGCCAGCAGCGTAGGTCGGCTAGCGGGAGTCGAGCAGTACTTC. Protein: CASSVGRLAGVEQYF.

The J gene is TRBJ2-7, the V gene TRBV27; no clear D gene. CDR3 length equals 11 residues. V gave up 4 bases and J gave up 3 bases, with 4 bases separating them. In germline, CDR1 is MNHEY, CDR2 SMNVEV (reference sequence). CDR3 bases: TGTGCCAGCAGTTCTCTCTACGAGCAGTACTTC. Protein sequence: CASSSLYEQYF.

V usage is TRBV7-9 and J usage is TRBJ1-2; weak D call: TRBD1 (6 bases). V dropped 3 bases and J dropped 8 bases, with 19 bases sitting between them. This CDR3 has 15 amino acids. Germline CDR1 is SEHNR and CDR2 is FQNEAQ (reference sequence). The CDR3 nucleotides read TGTGCCAGCAGCTTGACAGGTCAATCCCGGGGGGGCTACACCTTC. This encodes CASSLTGQSRGGYTF.

V is TRBV20-1 and J is TRBJ2-7, with TRBD1 matching over 10 bases. The CDR3 spans 11 residues. V dropped 6 bases and J dropped 5; count of bases not matched to a gene: 1. From germline, CDR1 is DFQATT and CDR2 SNEGSKA (reference sequence). CDR3 in amino acids: CSAGTGDEQYF. The CDR3 DNA sequence: TGCAGTGCGGGGACAGGGGACGAGCAGTACTTC.

The chain carries TRBV4-1 and TRBJ1-2, with 8 bases that match TRBD1. J was trimmed by 3 bases and V by 4 bases; bases with no gene match: 7. Germline-derived CDR1 and CDR2 are MGHRA and YSYEKL. The length of the CDR3 is 15 residues. CDR3: CASSPSPDRDYGYTF. The CDR3 nucleotides read TGCGCCAGCAGCCCCTCCCCGGACAGGGACTATGGCTACACCTTC.

The chain links TRBV7-3 to TRBJ1-2, with 8 bases fitting TRBD1. The CDR3 sequence is 13 residues long. The junction had 8 bases not matched to a gene; V was cut back by 5 bases and J by 9 bases. Germline V gene data show CDR1 as SGHTA and CDR2 as FQGTGA. The CDR3 sequence is CASSPDRGNSYTF. The CDR3 DNA is TGTGCCAGCAGCCCAGACAGGGGTAATAGCTACACCTTC.

The chain uses TRBV7-9 and TRBJ2-3; D possibly uses TRBD1 or TRBD2 (5 bases each). The CDR3 runs to 15 residues. Per the germline V gene, CDR1 is SEHNR and CDR2 is FQNEAQ (reference sequence). The V and J ends lost 1 base and 0 bases respectively, with 8 bases between them. This CDR3 is CASSLGGTSTDTQYF. The CDR3 DNA sequence: TGTGCCAGCAGCTTAGGAGGGACGAGCACAGATACGCAGTATTTT. Drawing the rest from reference TRBV7-9 and TRBJ2-3, the complete variable domain is DTGVSQNPRHKITKRGQNVTFRCDPISEHNRLYWYRQTLGQGPEFLTYFQNEAQLEKSRLLSDRFSAERPKGSFSTLEIQRTEQGDSAMYLCASSLGGTSTDTQYFGPGTRLTVL.

The rearrangement links TRBV7-2 to TRBJ1-1, with 7 bases matching TRBD1. The CDR3 sequence is 15 residues long. V trimming: 5 bases; J trimming: 1 base; junction bases outside the gene matches: 7. Looked up from germline, CDR1 is SGHTA and CDR2 is FQGNSA. The CDR3 spells CASSPYRGANTEAFF. The CDR3 region has the DNA TGTGCCAGCAGCCCCTACAGGGGTGCGAACACTGAAGCTTTCTTT.

The genes are TRBV9 and TRBJ2-1, with TRBD2 as a possible D gene (6 bases). Germline CDR1 reads SGDLS; CDR2 reads YYNGEE. Trimming removed 4 bases from V and 0 bases from J, with 17 bases in between. The CDR3 loop spans 17 amino acids. DNA for the CDR3: TGTGCCAGCAGCCCCCACCCGGAGGGAAGCTCCTACAATGAGCAGTTCTTC. It codes for CASSPHPEGSSYNEQFF.

The chain couples TRBV7-9 to TRBJ2-7, with 9 nucleotides matching TRBD2. V shed 5 bases and J 3 bases; nucleotides not matched to a gene: 5. Germline lookup yields CDR1 SEHNR and CDR2 FQNEAQ (reference sequence). The length of the CDR3 is 14 residues. This CDR3 is CASSPRLAVYEQYF. In DNA form, the CDR3 reads TGTGCCAGCAGCCCTCGACTAGCGGTCTACGAGCAGTACTTC.

The gene calls are TRBV25-1 and TRBJ2-1; perhaps TRBD2 as D (6 bases). Germline CDR1 reads MGHDK; CDR2 reads SYGVNS. CDR3 size: 14 residues. Trimming removed 1 base at V and 4 bases at J, with 8 bases between. The CDR3 coding sequence is TGTGCCAGCAGTGAATTCGGGGGTTACAATGAGCAGTTCTTC. Translating it yields CASSEFGGYNEQFF.

The sample holds a few counts of this clone. This chain links TRBV16 with TRBJ1-2; possibly TRBD1 for D (6 bases). V was clipped by 0 bases and J by 0 bases, with 8 bases between them. This CDR3 contains 15 residues. Germline CDR1 and CDR2: KGHSY and FQNENV. CDR3 protein: CASSQSGTTNYGYTF. The CDR3 bases are TGTGCCAGCAGCCAATCAGGGACAACTAACTATGGCTACACCTTC.

The V call is TRBV7-2, the J call TRBJ2-3, with 8 bases aligning to TRBD2. V lost 5 bases and J lost 5; bases outside the gene matches: 6. The CDR3 has 14 amino acids. CDR1 is SGHTA and CDR2 is FQGNSA in the germline V gene. CDR3 bases: TGTGCCAGCAGCCCCCTCGGGAGGGTAGATACGCAGTATTTT. This encodes CASSPLGRVDTQYF.

In its sample, this clone was seen a few times. The J gene is TRBJ1-2, the V gene TRBV9, with a tentative D call TRBD1 (5 bases). This CDR3 contains 14 residues. The V gene's germline CDR1 is SGDLS and CDR2 YYNGEE. The germline V and J ends were trimmed by 3 bases and 3 bases, with 12 bases remaining between them. CDR3 amino acids: CASSGAPTDYGYTF. CDR3 nucleotides: TGTGCCAGCAGCGGAGCCCCGACAGACTATGGCTACACCTTC.

The chain links TRBV19 to TRBJ1-4; tentatively, D is TRBD1 (5 bases). This CDR3 spans 13 amino acids. V was trimmed by 6 bases and J by 7 bases, leaving 12 bases between them. Germline V gene sequence: CDR1 LNHDA, CDR2 SQIVND (reference sequence). This CDR3 reads CASSPSGVEKLFF. DNA of the CDR3: TGTGCCAGTAGCCCCTCGGGGGTTGAAAAACTGTTTTTT. The variable domain in full, completed from reference TRBV19 and TRBJ1-4, reads DGGITQSPKYLFRKEGQNVTLSCEQNLNHDAMYWYRQDPGQGLRLIYYSQIVNDFQKGDIAEGYSVSREKKESFPLTVTSAQKNPTAFYLCASSPSGVEKLFFGSGTQLSVL.

This chain connects TRBV30 to TRBJ2-5; D call uncertain. V lost 5 bases to trimming and J lost 4 bases, with 8 bases between them. The CDR3 runs 11 residues. CDR1 and CDR2 from the germline V gene are GTSNPN and SVGIG (reference sequence). The CDR3 spells CAWAQRETQYF. The CDR3, as DNA: TGTGCCTGGGCCCAGAGAGAGACCCAGTACTTC.

The rearrangement joins TRBV29-1 to TRBJ2-1; no firm D call. The CDR3 totals 12 residues. Looked up from germline, CDR1 is SQVTM and CDR2 is ANQGSEA. Trimming stripped 5 bases from V and 6 bases from J, with 11 bases between. DNA of the CDR3: TGCAGCGTTCCAAAGGTTGGCAATGAGCAGTTCTTC. It yields the protein CSVPKVGNEQFF.

This chain connects TRBV2 to TRBJ2-6; possibly TRBD1 for D (5 bases). The CDR3 length is 15 residues. Germline-derived CDR1 and CDR2 are SNHLY and FYNNEI. V was clipped by 4 bases and J by 0 bases, with 7 bases between them. In DNA form, the CDR3 reads TGTGCCAGCAGTGGTACAGGCTCTGGGGCCAACGTCCTGACTTTC. The encoded protein is CASSGTGSGANVLTF.